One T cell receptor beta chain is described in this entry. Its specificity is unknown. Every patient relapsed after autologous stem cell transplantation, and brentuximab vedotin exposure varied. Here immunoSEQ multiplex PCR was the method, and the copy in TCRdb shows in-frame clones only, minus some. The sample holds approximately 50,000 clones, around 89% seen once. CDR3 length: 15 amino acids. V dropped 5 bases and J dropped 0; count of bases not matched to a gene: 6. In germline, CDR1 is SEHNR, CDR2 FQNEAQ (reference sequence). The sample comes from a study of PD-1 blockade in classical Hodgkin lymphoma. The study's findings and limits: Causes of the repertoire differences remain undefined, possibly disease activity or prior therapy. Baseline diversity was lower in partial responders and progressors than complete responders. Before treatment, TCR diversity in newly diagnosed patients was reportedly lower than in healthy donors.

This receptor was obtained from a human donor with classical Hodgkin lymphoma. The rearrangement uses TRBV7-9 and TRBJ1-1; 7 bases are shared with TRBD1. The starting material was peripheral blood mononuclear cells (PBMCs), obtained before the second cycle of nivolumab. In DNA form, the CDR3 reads TGTGCCAGCAGCCCGGGGGGGACAGTGAACACTGAAGCTTTCTTT. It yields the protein CASSPGGTVNTEAFF.